Below, one TCR beta chain is given with its context. CDR1 MNHEY and CDR2 SMNVEV come from the germline V gene (reference sequence). The CDR3 is 14 residues long. Trimming shortened V by 6 bases and J by 8 bases, and 17 bases separated the two germline ends. Under the authors' procedure: How many nucleated cells were present was estimated from reference gene primer amplification. Libraries were prepared by immunoSEQ multiplex PCR; TCRdb keeps only in-frame clonotypes and omits some of them. That table is the source of V, J and clone size, and D and trimming were worked out from the DNA. The table shows about 170,000 clones, with 65% to 85% occurring only once. The data were taken from a study of blood T cell repertoires in COVID-19. Study-level information: The United States, Italy and Spain provided the acute and convalescent COVID-19 samples. From T cells, B-cell-depleted T cells, or PBMCs came the material, which was cDNA or gDNA.

This chain joins TRBV27 and TRBJ2-1; D is possibly TRBD1 (5 bases). The receptor was derived from a woman aged 70-85 years who had recovered from COVID-19. The specimen sequenced was peripheral blood. The CDR3: CASRRPNLGDEQFF. CDR3 nucleotides: TGTGCCAGCAGGCGACCAAATTTAGGGGATGAGCAGTTCTTC.